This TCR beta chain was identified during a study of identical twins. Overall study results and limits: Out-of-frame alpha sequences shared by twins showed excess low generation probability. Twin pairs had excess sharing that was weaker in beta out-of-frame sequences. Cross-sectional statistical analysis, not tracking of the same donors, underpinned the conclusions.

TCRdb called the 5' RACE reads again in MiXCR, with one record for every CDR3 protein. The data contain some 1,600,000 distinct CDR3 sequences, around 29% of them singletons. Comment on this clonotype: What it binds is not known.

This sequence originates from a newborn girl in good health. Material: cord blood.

The CDR3 DNA reads TGTGCCAGCAGCTTTTTCGGACTAGCAGTGACCCAGTACTTC. Its protein is CASSFFGLAVTQYF. J is TRBJ2-7 and V is TRBV11-1, with TRBD2 matching 8 bases. The DNA end is a closer match to TRBJ2-5, so the J assignment may be wrong. The CDR3 runs 14 residues. Germline CDR1 reads SGHAT; CDR2 reads FQDESV (reference sequence).